Presented here are 29 T cell receptor beta chains from one specimen sequenced in a study of T cell repertoires in cytomegalovirus infection. TCRdb reprocessed the reads via MiXCR and lists one record per CDR3 protein. The repertoire holds approximately 110,000 distinct CDR3 sequences, 42% seen once, with roughly 70% in the top ten. Their antigens are not known. Sequenced here: CD8+ T cells from cultured PBMCs, sampled from culture after CMV antigen stimulation. These receptors were taken from a human donor in good health (CMV status not recorded). Some clones in this sample may be carry-over from other donors' samples.

This sequence joins TRBV7-9 and TRBJ2-1; D tentatively reads TRBD1 or TRBD2 (5 bases each). The CDR3 spans 15 residues. CDR1 SEHNR and CDR2 FQNEAQ come from the germline V gene (reference sequence). Trimming left V 5 bases short and J 3 bases short, with 14 bases between. CDR3 region: CASSRAGASYNEQFF. The CDR3 region has the DNA TGTGCCAGCAGCCGGGCCGGGGCCAGCTACAATGAGCAGTTCTTC.

The table lists this clonotype with a few counts. The V gene is TRBV29-1, the J gene TRBJ1-1; D gene unclear. The V gene lost 7 bases and the J gene lost 0 bases, with 12 bases spanning the gap. Germline V lookup: CDR1 SQVTM, CDR2 ANQGSEA. This CDR3 contains 13 residues. CDR3 DNA: TGCAGCGGATCTGACGGGATGAACACTGAAGCTTTCTTT. The encoded protein is CSGSDGMNTEAFF.

This rearrangement joins TRBV19 to TRBJ1-1; 9 nucleotides align to TRBD1. The CDR3 runs 14 residues. V gave up 8 bases and J gave up 1 base; unmatched junction bases: 5. Germline lookup yields CDR1 LNHDA and CDR2 SQIVND (reference sequence). DNA for the CDR3: TGTGCCAGTGCCTTACAGGGGGCGAACACTGAAGCTTTCTTT. Its protein product is CASALQGANTEAFF.

This chain links TRBV7-3 with TRBJ2-7; the D gene is possibly TRBD1 (6 bases). Germline loops: CDR1 SGHTA, CDR2 FQGTGA. The CDR3 contains 13 residues. V shed 3 bases and J shed 3 bases, with 9 bases lying between them. CDR3 sequence (DNA): TGTGCCAGCAGCTTCACAGGGAGCTACGAGCAGTACTTC. Amino acids: CASSFTGSYEQYF.

The rearrangement joins TRBV7-9 to TRBJ1-5; 7 nucleotides agree with TRBD1. CDR1 and CDR2 (germline): SEHNR, FQNEAQ (reference sequence). Losses at the gene ends were 5 bases for V and 3 bases for J; bases not matched to a gene: 7. The CDR3 extends over 15 amino acids. CDR3 region: CASSGGTEFNQPQHF. The CDR3 DNA reads TGTGCCAGCAGCGGGGGGACAGAGTTCAATCAGCCCCAGCATTTT. Full variable domain (missing parts from reference TRBV7-9 and TRBJ1-5): DTGVSQNPRHKITKRGQNVTFRCDPISEHNRLYWYRQTLGQGPEFLTYFQNEAQLEKSRLLSDRFSAERPKGSFSTLEIQRTEQGDSAMYLCASSGGTEFNQPQHFGDGTRLSIL.

This clonotype came up many times. This chain links TRBV7-9 with TRBJ2-1; no clear D gene. Germline V gene sequence: CDR1 SEHNR, CDR2 FQNEAQ (reference sequence). V was pared by 2 bases and J by 5 bases, with 10 bases between. The CDR3 has 14 residues. Written as DNA, the CDR3 is TGTGCCAGCAGCTTAAGGGCTTTAGACAATGAGCAGTTCTTC. It specifies CASSLRALDNEQFF.

This chain links TRBV7-9 with TRBJ1-5, with D uncertain. Germline assignment: CDR1 SEHNR and CDR2 FQNEAQ (reference sequence). V lost 0 bases, J lost 4 bases, and 7 bases lay in between. This CDR3 is built from 14 residues. CDR3 DNA sequence: TGTGCCAGCAGCTTAGCAGGGTTTAATCAGCCCCAGCATTTT. The encoded protein is CASSLAGFNQPQHF.

J is TRBJ1-2 and V is TRBV7-6; D is undetermined. The V and J ends lost 4 bases and 4 bases respectively, with 16 bases between them. This CDR3 is 15 amino acids long. Looked up from germline, CDR1 is SGHVS and CDR2 is FNYEAQ. This CDR3 is CASSSRSGFGYGYTF. CDR3 nucleotide sequence: TGTGCCAGCAGCTCCAGGTCTGGGTTTGGCTATGGCTACACCTTC. The complete variable domain, with remaining parts taken from reference TRBV7-6 and TRBJ1-2, reads GAGVSQSPRYKVTKRGQDVALRCDPISGHVSLYWYRQALGQGPEFLTYFNYEAQQDKSGLPNDRFSAERPEGSISTLTIQRTEQRDSAMYRCASSSRSGFGYGYTFGSGTRLTVV.

The chain links TRBV6-1 to TRBJ2-2; D gene ambiguous. V was shortened by 0 bases and J by 6 bases, with 5 bases between the two germline ends. The CDR3 is 13 amino acids. Germline values: CDR1 MNHNS, CDR2 SASEGT. The CDR3, as DNA: TGTGCCAGCAGTGAAGCAATATCCGGGGAGCTGTTTTTT. Translating gives CASSEAISGELFF.

This clonotype was observed a few times. The chain couples TRBV19 to TRBJ2-5; 10 bases line up with TRBD1. The junction had 11 bases not matched to a gene; V was cut back by 2 bases and J by 5 bases. Per germline, CDR1 LNHDA and CDR2 SQIVND (reference sequence). The CDR3 has 17 amino acids. CDR3 region: CASSISTGTGDGETQYF. CDR3 sequence (DNA): TGTGCCAGTAGTATATCGACCGGGACAGGGGACGGGGAGACCCAGTACTTC. The entire variable domain, with the rest obtained from reference TRBV19 and TRBJ2-5, is as follows: DGGITQSPKYLFRKEGQNVTLSCEQNLNHDAMYWYRQDPGQGLRLIYYSQIVNDFQKGDIAEGYSVSREKKESFPLTVTSAQKNPTAFYLCASSISTGTGDGETQYFGPGTRLLVL.

The chain recombines TRBV12-5 with TRBJ1-2; the D gene is possibly TRBD1 (5 bases). V was shortened by 6 bases and J by 2 bases, with 13 bases between the two germline ends. The CDR3 sequence is 14 residues long. The germline V gene has CDR1 LGHNT and CDR2 FRNRAP. The CDR3 DNA sequence: TGTGCTAGTGGACTTACCGACAGCAACTATGGCTACACCTTC. It encodes CASGLTDSNYGYTF.

This clonotype has a handful of counts. V gene TRBV19 combines with J gene TRBJ2-1, with 12 bases that match TRBD2. The CDR3 extends over 13 amino acids. The germline gives CDR1 LNHDA, CDR2 SQIVND (reference sequence). V lost 9 bases to trimming and J lost 8 bases; unmatched junction nucleotides: 5. Here the CDR3 DNA reads TGTGCCAGCAGACTAGCGGGGGTTCATGAGCAGTTCTTC. Protein sequence: CASRLAGVHEQFF.

The V and J genes are TRBV19 and TRBJ2-2; D gene uncertain. The CDR3 covers 13 residues. Deletions cut 6 bases from V and 3 bases from J, with 8 bases between. CDR1 LNHDA and CDR2 SQIVND come from the germline V gene (reference sequence). CDR3 coding DNA: TGTGCCAGTAGCTTGACATACACCGGGGAGCTGTTTTTT. As protein: CASSLTYTGELFF. Filled out from reference TRBV19 and TRBJ2-2, the complete variable domain reads DGGITQSPKYLFRKEGQNVTLSCEQNLNHDAMYWYRQDPGQGLRLIYYSQIVNDFQKGDIAEGYSVSREKKESFPLTVTSAQKNPTAFYLCASSLTYTGELFFGEGSRLTVL.

The chain's CDR3 is CASSQSLGVFYGYTF. In DNA, the CDR3 is TGTGCCAGCAGCCAATCTTTGGGGGTTTTTTATGGCTACACCTTC. The chain links TRBV16 to TRBJ1-2; a weak D match, TRBD1 (5 bases). The CDR3 loop spans 15 amino acids. Germline V gene data show CDR1 as KGHSY and CDR2 as FQNENV. Between the trimmed V and J ends, which lost 0 bases and 5 bases, there was a span of 13 bases.

The chain carries TRBV10-2 and TRBJ1-2; D possibly corresponds to TRBD1 (5 bases). Germline CDR1 and CDR2: WSHSY and SAAADI. V was pared by 0 bases and J by 4 bases, with 9 bases between. The CDR3 has 14 residues. CDR3 nucleotides: TGCGCCAGCAGTGAGTCAACAGGACTCTATGGCTACACCTTC. It yields the protein CASSESTGLYGYTF.

The count of this clonotype is one. The rearrangement uses TRBV7-6 and TRBJ1-1, with 10 nucleotides matching TRBD1. The CDR3 has 15 amino acids. CDR1 and CDR2 from the germline V gene are SGHVS and FNYEAQ. With 5 bases clipped from V and 3 bases from J, the junction kept 6 bases outside the gene matches. CDR3 sequence: CASSQRTGGDTEAFF. In DNA, the CDR3 is TGTGCCAGCAGCCAACGGACAGGGGGTGACACTGAAGCTTTCTTT.

The V gene is TRBV2, the J gene TRBJ2-1; D may match TRBD1 or TRBD2 (6 bases each). With 3 bases removed from V and 9 bases from J, the gap between germline ends came to 21 bases. The germline gives CDR1 SNHLY, CDR2 FYNNEI. The CDR3 length is 16 residues. Here the CDR3 DNA reads TGTGCCAGCAGTGAGTCGGGGGCAGGGACGGCGGGTGAGCAGTTCTTC. It codes for CASSESGAGTAGEQFF.

This clonotype was counted only a few times. This chain uses TRBV7-9 with TRBJ2-7, with D possibly TRBD1 on 5 matching bases. This CDR3 has 15 residues. V lost 1 base to trimming and J lost 6 bases, with 16 bases between them. Germline V gene data show CDR1 as SEHNR and CDR2 as FQNEAQ (reference sequence). CDR3: CASSLEAGPWGEQYF. CDR3 coding DNA: TGTGCCAGCAGCTTAGAAGCAGGGCCTTGGGGCGAGCAGTACTTC.

This clonotype showed up many times. The V and J genes are TRBV6-6 and TRBJ1-2, with D perhaps TRBD1 (6 bases). The CDR3 runs 12 residues. V lost 5 bases to trimming and J lost 7 bases, with 11 bases between them. CDR1 is MNHNY and CDR2 is SVGAGI in the germline V gene (reference sequence). CDR3 in DNA: TGTGCCAGCAGTACTACAGGGTTTGGCTACACCTTC. Translating gives CASSTTGFGYTF.

CDR3 in DNA: TGTGCCAGCAGGGAAATAGTTGGCACCGGGGAGCTGTTTTTT. This translates into CASREIVGTGELFF. V and J are TRBV7-9 and TRBJ2-2; D remains unclear. Germline V lookup: CDR1 SEHNR, CDR2 FQNEAQ (reference sequence). The CDR3 length is 14 residues. V was shortened by 6 bases and J by 4 bases, with 12 bases between the two germline ends.

The genes are TRBV4-1 and TRBJ1-5; D gene ambiguous. The V end lost 0 bases, the J end lost 7 bases, and 13 bases lay between the germline ends. The CDR3 sequence is 15 residues long. Germline CDR1 and CDR2: MGHRA and YSYEKL. The CDR3 region is CASSQEGNSGQPQHF. The DNA for the CDR3 is TGCGCCAGCAGCCAAGAAGGTAACTCAGGCCAGCCCCAGCATTTT.

There are many counts of this clonotype. The CDR3 nucleotides are TGTGCCAGCAGCTTAGCGGGGGGGCTTTACGATAACATTCAGTACTTC. Its protein is CASSLAGGLYDNIQYF. The genes are TRBV7-2 and TRBJ2-4, with D maybe TRBD2 (7 bases). V was clipped by 0 bases and J by 7 bases, with 16 bases between them. CDR3 length: 16 amino acids. Germline lookup yields CDR1 SGHTA and CDR2 FQGNSA.

This clonotype was counted once. This chain joins TRBV5-6 and TRBJ1-1; D is perhaps TRBD1 (5 bases). The ends were cut back, 4 bases at V and 0 bases at J, with 13 bases in the middle. Germline loops: CDR1 SGHDT, CDR2 YYEEEE. The length of the CDR3 is 15 residues. The CDR3 sequence: CASSLGGYMNTEAFF. CDR3 bases: TGTGCCAGCAGCCTCGGGGGGTACATGAACACTGAAGCTTTCTTT.

In its sample, this clonotype was seen a few times. CDR3 coding DNA: TGTGCCAGCAGCTTAAGCAGGCCGAACACTGAAGCTTTCTTT. Its translation is CASSLSRPNTEAFF. V gene TRBV7-2 combines with J gene TRBJ1-1; D not certain. Trimming left V 2 bases short and J 1 base short, with 8 bases between. Germline V lookup: CDR1 SGHTA, CDR2 FQGNSA. The CDR3 is 14 amino acids.

This clonotype was counted only a few times. The J gene is TRBJ1-1, the V gene TRBV6-4; weak D call: TRBD1 (5 bases). Germline CDR1 is MRHNA and CDR2 is SNTAGT. Between the trimmed V and J ends, which lost 6 bases and 5 bases, there was a span of 13 bases. CDR3 size: 13 residues. CDR3 nucleotides: TGTGCCAGCAGCGAATTTGAGGGGACTGAAGCTTTCTTT. Translating it yields CASSEFEGTEAFF.

This chain connects TRBV4-1 to TRBJ2-3; D is unclear. In germline, CDR1 is MGHRA, CDR2 YSYEKL. The CDR3 has 17 amino acids. V was trimmed by 4 bases and J by 1 base, leaving 18 bases between them. CDR3: CASSPAVELGGTDTQYF. CDR3 sequence (DNA): TGCGCCAGCAGCCCCGCAGTCGAGCTCGGCGGCACAGATACGCAGTATTTT.

This clonotype was seen many times. The CDR3 here is CASSLRDAPWNEQFF. The CDR3 coding sequence is TGTGCCAGCAGTTTACGAGATGCCCCGTGGAATGAGCAGTTCTTC. The J gene is TRBJ2-1, the V gene TRBV27; D uncertain. Germline loops: CDR1 MNHEY, CDR2 SMNVEV (reference sequence). The CDR3 is made up of 15 amino acids. V was cut by 2 bases and J by 7 bases, with 15 bases left in between.

This clonotype was seen ten or more times. The rearrangement uses TRBV7-8 and TRBJ1-5; no clear D. V was pared by 1 base and J by 0 bases, with 7 bases between. Germline lookup yields CDR1 SGHVS and CDR2 FQNEAQ. CDR3 length equals 15 residues. CDR3 sequence (DNA): TGTGCCAGCAGCTTAGGCACAGCTAGCAATCAGCCCCAGCATTTT. Amino acid sequence: CASSLGTASNQPQHF.

The table lists this clonotype with a few counts. The J gene is TRBJ1-1, the V gene TRBV27, with D possibly matching TRBD1 (5 bases). The CDR3 extends over 14 amino acids. CDR1 MNHEY and CDR2 SMNVEV come from the germline V gene (reference sequence). V gave up 5 bases and J gave up 3 bases, with 13 bases separating them. Written as DNA, the CDR3 is TGTGCCAGCAGTACCCGGGGCGGTGACACTGAAGCTTTCTTT. This sequence encodes CASSTRGGDTEAFF.